Following are 13 T cell receptor beta chains from one sample sequenced in a study of CD8 T cells in ankylosing spondylitis. Study-level results: Among TCR beta sequences, a motif of roughly 8 highly homologous variants appeared characteristic of ankylosing spondylitis blood.

One entry per CDR3 protein results from TCRdb running MiXCR on the 5' RACE reads. In the table there are 200,000 to 250,000 distinct CDR3 sequences, about 18% of which are singletons. Their antigens remain unidentified. The sample comprised blood, either unsorted or a sorted T cell fraction (not recorded which). These receptor sequences come from a male donor with ankylosing spondylitis.

This clonotype showed up just a few times. This sequence joins TRBV7-9 and TRBJ1-6, with D uncertain. The ends were cut back, 5 bases at V and 9 bases at J, with 14 bases in the middle. Germline V lookup: CDR1 SEHNR, CDR2 FQNEAQ (reference sequence). The CDR3 spans 14 residues. CDR3 residues: CASSRAAGVSPLHF. For the CDR3, the DNA is TGTGCCAGCAGCCGTGCGGCAGGAGTTTCACCCCTCCACTTT.

This clonotype was seen a handful of times. V and J are TRBV14 and TRBJ2-1; D unclear. V lost 4 bases, J lost 6 bases, and 19 bases lay in between. Germline CDR1 reads SGHDN; CDR2 reads FVKESK. CDR3 length: 16 residues. The CDR3 is CASSPMSSRVPNEQFF. CDR3 nucleotide sequence: TGTGCCAGCAGCCCAATGTCGAGTAGGGTTCCCAATGAGCAGTTCTTC.

This chain links TRBV6-1 with TRBJ2-5; maybe TRBD1 (6 bases). V was shortened by 5 bases and J by 2 bases, with 18 bases between the two germline ends. In germline, CDR1 is MNHNS, CDR2 SASEGT. The CDR3 is 16 amino acids. DNA for the CDR3: TGTGCCAGCAGTCCGTCCCGTGTAGGGGGACAAGAGACCCAGTACTTC. Its protein product is CASSPSRVGGQETQYF.

This clonotype appeared a few times. This chain links TRBV21-1 with TRBJ1-5; the table's D call, TRBD1, was not checked against the DNA. TRBV21-1 is designated a pseudogene. This CDR3 comprises 13 residues. The CDR3 region is CASGQGAVQPQHF. CDR3 bases: TGTGCCAGCGGACAGGGGGCAGTTCAGCCCCAGCATTTT.

The sample holds a few counts of this clonotype. The V gene is TRBV29-1, the J gene TRBJ1-1; D is perhaps TRBD1 (6 bases). The CDR3 runs 10 residues. Between the trimmed V and J ends, which lost 6 bases and 8 bases, there was a span of 10 bases. Germline V gives CDR1 SQVTM, CDR2 ANQGSEA. In DNA form, the CDR3 reads TGCAGCGTAGGGACACGCGAAGCTTTCTTT. Encoded protein: CSVGTREAFF.

A remark on this clonotype: A junction boundary mismatches the germline segment, possibly from a read error. The V call is TRBV29-1, the J call TRBJ2-7; D perhaps matches TRBD1 (6 bases). CDR1 and CDR2 from the germline V gene are SQVTM and ANQGSEA. CDR3 length: 15 residues. The chain's CDR3 is CSFEEPLTGTYEQYF. In DNA, the CDR3 is TGCAGCTTTGAAGAGCCTCTGACAGGAACCTACGAGCAGTACTTC.

This clonotype has just a few counts. The genes are TRBV2 and TRBJ2-1; D might be TRBD2 (5 bases). Trimming took off 3 bases at V and 8 bases at J, with 17 bases between the two ends. Germline CDR1 reads SNHLY; CDR2 reads FYNNEI. The CDR3 totals 15 residues. As DNA, the CDR3 is TGTGCCAGCAGTGATTCGATAGCCTCGAGGGATGAGCAGTTCTTC. Its protein product is CASSDSIASRDEQFF.

The chain couples TRBV11-2 to TRBJ2-1; 7 bases are a match to TRBD2. The CDR3 loop spans 15 amino acids. Germline V gene sequence: CDR1 SGHAT, CDR2 FQNNGV. J gave up 4 bases and V 5 bases, and 8 bases lay outside the gene matches. The CDR3 is CASSAPGGPYNEQFF. CDR3 in DNA: TGTGCCAGCAGCGCCCCGGGAGGCCCGTACAATGAGCAGTTCTTC.

V usage is TRBV9 and J usage is TRBJ1-1, with unresolved D. The germline gives CDR1 SGDLS, CDR2 YYNGEE. V was shortened by 0 bases and J by 1 base, with 7 bases between the two germline ends. The CDR3 is 14 residues long. The CDR3 reads CASSVEVGNTEAFF. For the CDR3, the DNA is TGTGCCAGCAGCGTAGAAGTGGGGAACACTGAAGCTTTCTTT.

The J gene is TRBJ2-7, the V gene TRBV7-9, with TRBD1 as a possible D gene (5 bases). The CDR3 is made up of 14 amino acids. Germline V CDR1 and CDR2: SEHNR, FQNEAQ (reference sequence). Trimming left V 0 bases short and J 4 bases short, with 10 bases between. The CDR3 bases are TGTGCCAGCAGCTTAGCAGACAGAGTGTACGAGCAGTACTTC. This encodes CASSLADRVYEQYF.

This clonotype was found a few times. The chain carries TRBV6-1 and TRBJ2-7; maybe TRBD1 (5 bases). Trimming removed 2 bases at V and 6 bases at J, with 11 bases between. This CDR3 is 13 amino acids long. From germline, CDR1 is MNHNS and CDR2 SASEGT. CDR3 sequence reads: CASSEWGTGEQYF. The CDR3, as DNA: TGTGCCAGCAGTGAATGGGGTACAGGCGAGCAGTACTTC.

This chain links TRBV20-1 with TRBJ1-3; D unresolved. V shed 2 bases and J shed 2 bases, with 10 bases lying between them. This CDR3 spans 14 amino acids. Looked up from germline, CDR1 is DFQATT and CDR2 is SNEGSKA (reference sequence). CDR3 amino acids: CSARSSEPGNTIYF. In DNA, the CDR3 is TGCAGTGCTAGATCTTCAGAACCTGGAAACACCATATATTTT.

The chain has TRBV9 and TRBJ2-7; D remains ambiguous. Germline V gives CDR1 SGDLS, CDR2 YYNGEE. The V end lost 3 bases, the J end lost 6 bases, and 10 bases lay between the germline ends. The CDR3 has 12 residues. The CDR3 region is CASSGGSGEQYF. In DNA, the CDR3 is TGTGCCAGCAGCGGGGGTTCTGGCGAGCAGTACTTC.